This T cell receptor beta chain was documented in a study of early T cells in non-severe SARS-CoV-2 infection. Study-wide results and limits: Private and CD4 specificities were missed by VDJdb matching, skewed to anti-spike CD8.

Using its own MiXCR run on the 5' RACE reads, TCRdb lists one record per CDR3 protein. The sample records some 48,000 distinct CDR3 sequences, roughly 13% being singletons. On this clonotype: Its specificity is unknown.

The CDR3 spans 13 residues. CDR1 SGHRS and CDR2 YFSETQ come from the germline V gene. V shed 2 bases and J shed 2 bases, with 7 bases lying between them. Sequencing used whole blood. The chain is built from TRBV5-1 and TRBJ1-1; no firm D call. The TCR comes from an adult who was a healthcare worker with PCR-confirmed SARS-CoV-2 infection or an uninfected control (not recorded which). This CDR3 reads CASSFEANTEAFF. CDR3 bases: TGCGCCAGCAGCTTTGAGGCAAACACTGAAGCTTTCTTT.